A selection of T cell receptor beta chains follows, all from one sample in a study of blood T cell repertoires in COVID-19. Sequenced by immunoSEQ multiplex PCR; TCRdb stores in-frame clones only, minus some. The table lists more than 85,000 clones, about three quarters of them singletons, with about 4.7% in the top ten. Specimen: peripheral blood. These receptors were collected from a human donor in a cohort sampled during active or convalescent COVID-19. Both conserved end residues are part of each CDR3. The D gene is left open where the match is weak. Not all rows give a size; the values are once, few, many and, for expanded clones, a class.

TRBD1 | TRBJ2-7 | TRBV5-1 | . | CASSLIPGQGVYEQYF | TGCGCCAGCAGCTTAATTCCGGGACAGGGTGTATACGAGCAGTACTTC
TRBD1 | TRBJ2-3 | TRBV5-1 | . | CASSLGTGGRTDTQYF | TGCGCCAGCAGCTTGGGGACAGGGGGACGCACAGATACGCAGTATTTT
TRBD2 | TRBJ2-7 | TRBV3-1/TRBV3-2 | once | CASSLLAGGGQYF | TGTGCCAGCAGCCTACTAGCGGGGGGCGGGCAGTACTTC
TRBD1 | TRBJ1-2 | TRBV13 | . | CASSRTGGGYTF | TGTGCCAGCAGCCGGACAGGGGGCGGCTACACCTTC
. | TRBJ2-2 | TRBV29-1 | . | CSVGGSQGTGELFF | TGCAGCGTTGGGGGCAGCCAGGGGACCGGGGAGCTGTTTTTT
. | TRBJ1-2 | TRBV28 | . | CASSLPWTDYGYTF | TGTGCCAGCAGTTTGCCCTGGACAGACTATGGCTACACCTTC
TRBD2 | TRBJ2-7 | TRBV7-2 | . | CASSLTSGSRREQYF | TGTGCCAGCAGCTTAACTAGCGGGAGCAGGCGGGAGCAGTACTTC
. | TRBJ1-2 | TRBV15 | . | CATSRDSGTTSGYTF | TGTGCCACCAGCAGAGACTCCGGGACAACGAGTGGCTACACCTTC
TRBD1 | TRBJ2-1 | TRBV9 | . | CASSVVGDRYNEQFF | TGTGCCAGCAGCGTAGTGGGGGACAGATACAATGAGCAGTTCTTC
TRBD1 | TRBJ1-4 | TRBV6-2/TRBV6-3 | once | CASSYLGGTGRNEKLFF | TGTGCCAGCAGTTACCTCGGAGGGACAGGTCGTAATGAAAAACTGTTTTTT
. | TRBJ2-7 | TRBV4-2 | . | CASSQVGGLLGQYF | TGTGCCAGCAGCCAAGTTGGCGGCTTATTGGGGCAGTACTTC
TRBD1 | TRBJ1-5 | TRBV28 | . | CASSLGQGRQPQHF | TGTGCCAGCAGTTTAGGACAGGGACGGCAGCCCCAGCATTTT
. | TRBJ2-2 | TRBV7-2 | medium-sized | CASSLQGNTGELFF | TGTGCCAGCAGCCTCCAGGGGAACACCGGGGAGCTGTTTTTT
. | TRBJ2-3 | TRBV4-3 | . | CASSQERGRADTQYF | TGCGCCAGCAGCCAAGAGAGGGGGAGGGCAGATACGCAGTATTTT
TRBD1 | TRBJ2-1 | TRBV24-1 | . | CATSDPHRGSAYNEQFF | TGTGCCACCAGTGACCCACACAGGGGGTCGGCCTACAATGAGCAGTTCTTC
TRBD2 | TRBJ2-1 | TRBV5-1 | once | CASTPLVAGNTYNEQFF | TGCGCCAGCACACCCCTGGTAGCGGGCAATACCTACAATGAGCAGTTCTTC
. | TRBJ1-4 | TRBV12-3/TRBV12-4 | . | CASAGLRWGKLFF | TGTGCCAGCGCGGGACTCCGATGGGGAAAACTGTTTTTT
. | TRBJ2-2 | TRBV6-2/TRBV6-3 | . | CASSWVGRKAGELFF | TGTGCCAGCAGTTGGGTAGGCAGGAAAGCCGGGGAGCTGTTTTTT
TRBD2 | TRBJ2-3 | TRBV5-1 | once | CASSASSGSDTQYF | TGCGCCAGCAGCGCCTCTAGCGGATCAGATACGCAGTATTTT
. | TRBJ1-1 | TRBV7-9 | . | CASSGQRYTEAFF | TGTGCCAGCAGCGGACAACGGTATACTGAAGCTTTCTTT
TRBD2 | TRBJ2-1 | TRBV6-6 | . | CASNRGGGYEQFF | TGTGCCAGCAACCGTGGCGGGGGTTATGAGCAGTTCTTC
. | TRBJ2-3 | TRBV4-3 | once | CASSHPPGTQYF | TGCGCCAGCAGCCATCCGCCGGGTACGCAGTATTTT
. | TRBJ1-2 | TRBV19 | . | CASSMLAGPFSGYTF | TGTGCCAGTAGTATGTTGGCAGGCCCCTTTTCTGGCTACACCTTC
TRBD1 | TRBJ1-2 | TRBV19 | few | CASTLRDRGSRYTF | TGTGCCAGTACCCTCCGGGACAGGGGTAGTCGCTACACCTTC
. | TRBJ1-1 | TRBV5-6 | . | CASSRTDFGAFF | TGTGCCAGCAGCCGGACAGACTTTGGAGCTTTCTTT
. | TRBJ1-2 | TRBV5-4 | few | CASNVGGSYGYTF | TGTGCCAGCAACGTGGGGGGTAGCTATGGCTACACCTTC
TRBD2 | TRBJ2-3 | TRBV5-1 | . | CASSLNPSGTTDTQYF | TGCGCCAGCAGCTTGAATCCTAGCGGGACTACAGATACGCAGTATTTT
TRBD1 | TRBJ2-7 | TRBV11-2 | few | CASSKMTGLAYEQYF | TGTGCCAGCAGCAAAATGACAGGGCTGGCCTACGAGCAGTACTTC
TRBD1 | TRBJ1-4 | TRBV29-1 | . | CSALPGTGRNEKLFF | TGCAGCGCCCTTCCCGGGACAGGGAGAAATGAAAAACTGTTTTTT
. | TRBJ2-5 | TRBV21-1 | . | CASSSFGASGGPRETQYF | TGTGCCAGCTCTAGCTTTGGGGCTAGCGGGGGCCCCAGAGAGACCCAGTACTTC
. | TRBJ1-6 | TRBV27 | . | CASNPAHGGSYNSPLHF | TGTGCCAGCAATCCAGCCCACGGCGGCTCCTATAATTCACCCCTCCACTTT
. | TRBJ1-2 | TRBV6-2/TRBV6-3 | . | CASSPAPSRADYGYTF | TGTGCCAGCAGTCCCGCCCCCTCCAGGGCGGACTATGGCTACACCTTC
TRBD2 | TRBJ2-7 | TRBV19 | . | CASSKGLAGTREDEQYF | TGTGCCAGTAGTAAAGGACTAGCGGGAACTAGGGAGGACGAGCAGTACTTC